Sequencing of this T cell receptor beta chain was carried out in a study of molecular identifiers for immune sequencing clone quantification. This CDR3 has 15 amino acids. CDR1 and CDR2 from the germline V gene are MNHEY and SMNVEV (reference sequence). Of note for this clonotype: The antigen remains unidentified. At one of its ends the junction is not consistent with the germline gene, which may arise from a read error.

Points from the study as a whole: Jurkat TCR RNA spiked in from one cell could reportedly be detected among some 1 million naive cells. Beyond 20 RNA copies, clones held over 97% of effector molecules, compared with under 1% in naive cells.

In TCRdb, the PCR reads were re-called with MiXCR into one record per CDR3 protein. The sample lists some 580,000 distinct CDR3 sequences, around 25% occurring once. J is TRBJ1-2 and V is TRBV27, with 12 positions matching TRBD1. The source is a human donor in good health. Some libraries in this study had Jurkat cell RNA spiked in. The sequenced sample consisted of naive CD8+ T cells from blood, with Jurkat cell RNA spiked in. Subset noted: FACS-sorted CD8+CD4-CCR7+CD45RA+ naive T cells. Here the CDR3 DNA reads TGTGCCGGCAGTCTGGGACAGGGGGCACTATATGGCTACACCTTC. This encodes CAGSLGQGALYGYTF.